At least ten counts were recorded for the clone carrying this T cell receptor (beta chain). No antigen is known for it. Each TCR beta library was made by quantitative 5'-RACE that incorporated molecular barcodes. A single record per CDR3 protein comes from TCRdb applying MiXCR to the 5' RACE reads. The sample lists 85,000 to 100,000 distinct CDR3 sequences, about 8.8% occurring once. CDR1 and CDR2 (germline): ENHRY, SYGVKD. The CDR3 covers 16 residues. V lost 5 bases to trimming and J lost 6 bases; unmatched junction nucleotides: 11. This sample is part of a study of CD8 T cells in ankylosing spondylitis. General study points: Seven to nine highly homologous variants made up a TCR beta motif, and this motif appeared characteristic of ankylosing spondylitis blood. Peripheral blood held disease-linked clones only at relatively low frequency, and these were CD8+.

The TCR sequence derives from a male donor with ankylosing spondylitis or in good health (not recorded which). Sequenced sample: blood, either unsorted or a sorted T cell fraction (not recorded which). The V and J genes are TRBV10-3 and TRBJ2-7, with 12 positions matching TRBD2. The CDR3: CAISRTSGAEVGEQYF. The CDR3 nucleotides read TGTGCCATCAGTAGGACTAGCGGGGCTGAAGTGGGCGAGCAGTACTTC.